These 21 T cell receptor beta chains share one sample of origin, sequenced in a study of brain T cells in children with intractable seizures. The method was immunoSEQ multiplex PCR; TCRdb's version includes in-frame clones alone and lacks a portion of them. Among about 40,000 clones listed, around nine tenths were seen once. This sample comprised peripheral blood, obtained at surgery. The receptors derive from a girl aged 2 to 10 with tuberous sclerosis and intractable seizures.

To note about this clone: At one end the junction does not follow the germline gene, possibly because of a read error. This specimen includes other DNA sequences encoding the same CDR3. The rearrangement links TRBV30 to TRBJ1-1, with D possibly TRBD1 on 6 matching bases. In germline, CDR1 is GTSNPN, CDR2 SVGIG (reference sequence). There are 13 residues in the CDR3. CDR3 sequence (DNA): TGTGCCTGGAGTGTAAATGTGGCAGGGGAAGCTTTCTTC. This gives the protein CAWSVNVAGEAFF.

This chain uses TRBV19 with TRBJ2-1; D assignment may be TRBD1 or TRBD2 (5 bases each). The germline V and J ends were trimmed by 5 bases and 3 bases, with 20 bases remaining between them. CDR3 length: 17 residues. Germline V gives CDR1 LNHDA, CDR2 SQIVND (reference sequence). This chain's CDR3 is CASSDYPGPKVYNEQFF. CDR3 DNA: TGTGCCAGTAGTGACTATCCGGGACCGAAGGTCTACAATGAGCAGTTCTTC.

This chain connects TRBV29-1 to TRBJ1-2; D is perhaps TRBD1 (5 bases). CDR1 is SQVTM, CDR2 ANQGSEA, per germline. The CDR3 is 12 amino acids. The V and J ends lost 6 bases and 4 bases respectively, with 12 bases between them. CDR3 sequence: CSVSEDTYGYTF. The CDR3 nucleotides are TGCAGCGTGTCAGAGGACACCTATGGCTACACCTTC.

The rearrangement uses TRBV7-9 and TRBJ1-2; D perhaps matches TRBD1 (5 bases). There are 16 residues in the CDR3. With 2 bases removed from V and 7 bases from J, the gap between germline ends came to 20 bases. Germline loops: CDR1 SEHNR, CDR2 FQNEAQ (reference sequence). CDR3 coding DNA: TGTGCCAGCAGCTTACTACGTTTTCGGGCAGACAGTGGCTACACCTTC. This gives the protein CASSLLRFRADSGYTF.

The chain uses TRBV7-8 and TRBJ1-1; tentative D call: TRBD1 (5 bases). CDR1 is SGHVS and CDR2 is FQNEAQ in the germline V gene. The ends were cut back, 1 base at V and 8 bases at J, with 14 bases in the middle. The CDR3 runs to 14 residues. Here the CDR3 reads CASSLESRDVEAFF. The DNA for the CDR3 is TGTGCCAGCAGCTTAGAGAGCAGGGACGTAGAAGCTTTCTTT.

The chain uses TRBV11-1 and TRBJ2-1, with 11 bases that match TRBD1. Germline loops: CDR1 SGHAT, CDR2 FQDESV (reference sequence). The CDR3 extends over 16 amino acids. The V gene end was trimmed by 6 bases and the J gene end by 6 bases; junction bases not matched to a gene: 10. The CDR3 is CASRHDGGQGANEQFF. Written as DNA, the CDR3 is TGTGCCAGCAGGCACGATGGAGGACAGGGGGCCAATGAGCAGTTCTTC.

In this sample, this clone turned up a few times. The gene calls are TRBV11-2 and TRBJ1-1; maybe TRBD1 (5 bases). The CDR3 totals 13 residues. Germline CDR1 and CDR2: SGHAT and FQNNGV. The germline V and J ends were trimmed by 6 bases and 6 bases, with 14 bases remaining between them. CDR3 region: CASSKIQGAEAFF. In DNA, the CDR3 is TGTGCCAGCAGTAAAATCCAGGGTGCTGAAGCTTTCTTT.

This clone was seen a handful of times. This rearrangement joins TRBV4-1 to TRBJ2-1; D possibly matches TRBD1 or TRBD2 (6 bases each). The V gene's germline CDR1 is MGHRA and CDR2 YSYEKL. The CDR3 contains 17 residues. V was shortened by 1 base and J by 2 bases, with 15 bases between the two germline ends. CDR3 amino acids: CASSQGGASDPYNEQFF. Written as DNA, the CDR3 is TGCGCCAGCAGCCAAGGGGGGGCTAGCGACCCCTACAATGAGCAGTTCTTC.

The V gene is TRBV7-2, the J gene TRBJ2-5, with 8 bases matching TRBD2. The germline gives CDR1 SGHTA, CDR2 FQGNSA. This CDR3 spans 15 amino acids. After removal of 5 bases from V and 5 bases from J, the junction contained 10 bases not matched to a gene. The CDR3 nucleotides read TGTGCCAGCAGCGTCTGGGGAGCGGGGGTTGAGACCCAGTACTTC. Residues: CASSVWGAGVETQYF.

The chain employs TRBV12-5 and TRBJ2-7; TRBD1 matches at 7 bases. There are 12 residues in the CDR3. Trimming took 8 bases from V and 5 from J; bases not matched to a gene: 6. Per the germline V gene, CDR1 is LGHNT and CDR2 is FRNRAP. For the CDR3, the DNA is TGTGCTAGTTCGACAGGGCTCCACGAGCAGTACTTC. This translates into CASSTGLHEQYF.

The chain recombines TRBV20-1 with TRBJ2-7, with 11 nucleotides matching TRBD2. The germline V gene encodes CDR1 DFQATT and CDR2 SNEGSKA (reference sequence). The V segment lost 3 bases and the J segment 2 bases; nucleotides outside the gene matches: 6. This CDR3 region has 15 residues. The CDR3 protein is CSASRLAGGPYEQYF. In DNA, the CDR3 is TGCAGTGCTAGTCGGCTAGCGGGGGGCCCCTACGAGCAGTACTTC.

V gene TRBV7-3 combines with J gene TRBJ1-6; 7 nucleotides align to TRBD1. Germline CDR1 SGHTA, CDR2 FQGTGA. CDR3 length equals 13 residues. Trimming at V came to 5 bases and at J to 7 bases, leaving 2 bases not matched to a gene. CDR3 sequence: CASSPDRNSPLHF. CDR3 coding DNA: TGTGCCAGCAGCCCGGACAGGAATTCACCCCTCCACTTT.

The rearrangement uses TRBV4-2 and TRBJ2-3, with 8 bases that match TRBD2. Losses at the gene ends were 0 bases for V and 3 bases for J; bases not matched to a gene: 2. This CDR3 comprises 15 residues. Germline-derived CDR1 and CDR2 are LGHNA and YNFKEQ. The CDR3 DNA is TGTGCCAGCAGCCAAGACCGGGGGGGAACAGATACGCAGTATTTT. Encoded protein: CASSQDRGGTDTQYF.

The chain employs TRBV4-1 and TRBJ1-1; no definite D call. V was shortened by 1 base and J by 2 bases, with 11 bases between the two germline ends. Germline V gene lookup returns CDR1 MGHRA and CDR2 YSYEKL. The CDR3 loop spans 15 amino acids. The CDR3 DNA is TGCGCCAGCAGCCAAGTATTCCTGGCTAACACTGAAGCTTTCTTT. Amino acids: CASSQVFLANTEAFF.

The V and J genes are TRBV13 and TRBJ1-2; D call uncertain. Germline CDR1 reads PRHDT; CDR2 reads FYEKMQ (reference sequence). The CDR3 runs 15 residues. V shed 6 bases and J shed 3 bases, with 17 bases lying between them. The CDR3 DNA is TGTGCCAGCAGACACCAGGAGAGCTTCGACTATGGCTACACCTTC. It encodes CASRHQESFDYGYTF.

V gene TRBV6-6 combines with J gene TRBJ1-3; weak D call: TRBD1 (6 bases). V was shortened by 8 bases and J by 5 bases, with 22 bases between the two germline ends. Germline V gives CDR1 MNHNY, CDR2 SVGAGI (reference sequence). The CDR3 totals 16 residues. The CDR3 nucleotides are TGTGCCAGCCCCAAAAGAACAGGGAAGGCGAGAAACACCATATATTTT. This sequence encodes CASPKRTGKARNTIYF.

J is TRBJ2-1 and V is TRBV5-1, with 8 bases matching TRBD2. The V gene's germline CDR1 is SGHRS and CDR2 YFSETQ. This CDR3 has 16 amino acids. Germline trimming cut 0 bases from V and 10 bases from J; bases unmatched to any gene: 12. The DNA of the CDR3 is TGCGCCAGCAGCTTGGGCCGGGGGGGCCTCGAGGGAGAGCAGTTCTTC. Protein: CASSLGRGGLEGEQFF. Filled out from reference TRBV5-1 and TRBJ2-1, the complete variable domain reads KAGVTQTPRYLIKTRGQQVTLSCSPISGHRSVSWYQQTPGQGLQFLFEYFSETQRNKGNFPGRFSGRQFSNSRSEMNVSTLELGDSALYLCASSLGRGGLEGEQFFGPGTRLTVL.

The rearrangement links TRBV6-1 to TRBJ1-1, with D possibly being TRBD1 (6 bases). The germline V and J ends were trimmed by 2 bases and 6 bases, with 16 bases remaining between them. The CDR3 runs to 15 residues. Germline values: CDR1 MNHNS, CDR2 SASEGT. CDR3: CASSETGKGLAEAFF. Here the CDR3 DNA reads TGTGCCAGCAGTGAAACAGGGAAGGGGTTGGCTGAAGCTTTCTTT.

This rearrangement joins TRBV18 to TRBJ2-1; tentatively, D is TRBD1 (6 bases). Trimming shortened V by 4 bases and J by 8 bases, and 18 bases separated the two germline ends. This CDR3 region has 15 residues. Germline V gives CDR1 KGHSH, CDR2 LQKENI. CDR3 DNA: TGTGCCAGCTCACTCGCCCTGGTTAACAGGGATGAGCAGTTCTTC. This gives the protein CASSLALVNRDEQFF.

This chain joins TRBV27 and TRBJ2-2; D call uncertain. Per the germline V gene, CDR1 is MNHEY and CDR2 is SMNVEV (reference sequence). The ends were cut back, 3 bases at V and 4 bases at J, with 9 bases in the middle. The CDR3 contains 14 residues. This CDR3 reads CASSFFSPTGELFF. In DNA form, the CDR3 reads TGTGCCAGCAGTTTCTTTTCACCCACCGGGGAGCTGTTTTTT.

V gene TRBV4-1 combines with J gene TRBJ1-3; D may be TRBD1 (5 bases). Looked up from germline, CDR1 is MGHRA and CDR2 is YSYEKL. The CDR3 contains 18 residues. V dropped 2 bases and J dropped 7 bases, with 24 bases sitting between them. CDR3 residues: CASSQTADGAPPLNTIYF. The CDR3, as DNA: TGCGCCAGCAGCCAAACCGCAGATGGGGCTCCGCCATTGAACACCATATATTTT.